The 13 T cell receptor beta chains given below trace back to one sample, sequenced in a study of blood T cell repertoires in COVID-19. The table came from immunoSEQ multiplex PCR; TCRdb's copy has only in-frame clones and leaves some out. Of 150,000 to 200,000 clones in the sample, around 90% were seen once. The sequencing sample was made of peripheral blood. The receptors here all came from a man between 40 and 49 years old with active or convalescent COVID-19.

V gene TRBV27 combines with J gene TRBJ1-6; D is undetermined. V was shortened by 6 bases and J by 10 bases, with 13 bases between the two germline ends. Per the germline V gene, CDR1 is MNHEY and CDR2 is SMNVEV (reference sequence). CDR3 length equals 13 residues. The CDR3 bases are TGTGCCAGCAGCCTCTTTGAGTTCTCACCCCTCCACTTT. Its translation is CASSLFEFSPLHF.

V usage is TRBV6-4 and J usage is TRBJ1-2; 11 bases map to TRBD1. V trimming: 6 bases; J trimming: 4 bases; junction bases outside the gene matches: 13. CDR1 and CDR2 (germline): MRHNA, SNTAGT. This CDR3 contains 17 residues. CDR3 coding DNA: TGTGCCAGCAGCCCCAGGACAGGGGGCTTTTCGGGCTATGGCTACACCTTC. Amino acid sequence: CASSPRTGGFSGYGYTF.

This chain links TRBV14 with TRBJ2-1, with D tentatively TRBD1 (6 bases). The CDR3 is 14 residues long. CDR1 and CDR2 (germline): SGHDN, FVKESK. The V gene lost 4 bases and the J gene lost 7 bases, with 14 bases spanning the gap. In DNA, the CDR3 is TGTGCCAGCAGCCCCCGAATCACAGGGAATGAGCAGTTCTTC. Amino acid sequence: CASSPRITGNEQFF.

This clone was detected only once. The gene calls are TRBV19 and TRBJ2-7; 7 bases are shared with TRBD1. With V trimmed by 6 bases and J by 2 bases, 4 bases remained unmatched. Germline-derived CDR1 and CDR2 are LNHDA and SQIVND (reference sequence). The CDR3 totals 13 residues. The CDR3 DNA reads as TGTGCCAGTAGACCAGGGGGAACCTACGAGCAGTACTTC. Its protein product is CASRPGGTYEQYF.

Here the CDR3 reads CASSHNPTASGANVLTF. CDR3 DNA sequence: TGTGCCAGCAGCCATAACCCGACAGCCTCTGGGGCCAACGTCCTGACTTTC. The chain combines TRBV7-2 with TRBJ2-6, with D tentatively TRBD1 (5 bases). CDR3 size: 17 residues. Germline loops: CDR1 SGHTA, CDR2 FQGNSA. V was cut by 5 bases and J by 0 bases, with 14 bases left in between.

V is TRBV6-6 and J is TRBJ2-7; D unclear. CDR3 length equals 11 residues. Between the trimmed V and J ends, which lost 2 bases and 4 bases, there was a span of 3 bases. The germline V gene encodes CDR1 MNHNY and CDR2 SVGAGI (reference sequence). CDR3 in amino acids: CASSYEYEQYF. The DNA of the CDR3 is TGTGCCAGCAGTTACGAGTACGAGCAGTACTTC.

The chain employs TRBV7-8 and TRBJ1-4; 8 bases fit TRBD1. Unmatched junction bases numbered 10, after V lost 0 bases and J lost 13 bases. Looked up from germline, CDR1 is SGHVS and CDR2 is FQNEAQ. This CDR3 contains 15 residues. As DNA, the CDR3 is TGTGCCAGCAGCTTAGCGCGCGACAGGGGTGGGGTACTGTTTTTT. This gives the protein CASSLARDRGGVLFF.

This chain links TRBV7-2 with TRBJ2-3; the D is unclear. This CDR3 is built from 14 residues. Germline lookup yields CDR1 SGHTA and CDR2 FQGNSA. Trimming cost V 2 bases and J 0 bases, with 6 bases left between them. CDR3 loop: CASSLNPSTDTQYF. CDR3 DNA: TGTGCCAGCAGCTTAAATCCTAGCACAGATACGCAGTATTTT.

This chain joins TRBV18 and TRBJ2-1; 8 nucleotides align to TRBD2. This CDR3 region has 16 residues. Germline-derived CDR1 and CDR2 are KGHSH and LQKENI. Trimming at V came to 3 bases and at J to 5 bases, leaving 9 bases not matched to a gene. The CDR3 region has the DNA TGTGCCAGCTCACCCCTTGGGACTAGGCAAGACAATGAGCAGTTCTTC. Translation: CASSPLGTRQDNEQFF. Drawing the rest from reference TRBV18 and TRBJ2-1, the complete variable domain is NAGVMQNPRHLVRRRGQEARLRCSPMKGHSHVYWYRQLPEEGLKFMVYLQKENIIDESGMPKERFSAEFPKEGPSILRIQQVVRGDSAAYFCASSPLGTRQDNEQFFGPGTRLTVL.

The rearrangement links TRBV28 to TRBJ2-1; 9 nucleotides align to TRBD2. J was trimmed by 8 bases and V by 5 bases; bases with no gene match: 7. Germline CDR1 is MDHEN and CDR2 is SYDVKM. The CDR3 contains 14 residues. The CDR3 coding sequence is TGTGCCAGCAGTGTAGCGGGAGATAAGTATGAGCAGTTCTTC. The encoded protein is CASSVAGDKYEQFF.

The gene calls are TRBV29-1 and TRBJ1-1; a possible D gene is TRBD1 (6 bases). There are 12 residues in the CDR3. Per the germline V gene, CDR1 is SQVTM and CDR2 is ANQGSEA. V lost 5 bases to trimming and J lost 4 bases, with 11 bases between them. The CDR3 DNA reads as TGCAGCGTTCAGGGGACGATCACTGAAGCTTTCTTT. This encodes CSVQGTITEAFF.

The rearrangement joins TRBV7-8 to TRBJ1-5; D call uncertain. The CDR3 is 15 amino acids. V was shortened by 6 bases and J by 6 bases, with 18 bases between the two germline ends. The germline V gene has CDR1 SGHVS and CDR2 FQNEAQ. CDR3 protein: CASRHEGGIGQPQHF. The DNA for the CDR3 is TGTGCCAGCAGGCATGAGGGTGGTATAGGTCAGCCCCAGCATTTT.

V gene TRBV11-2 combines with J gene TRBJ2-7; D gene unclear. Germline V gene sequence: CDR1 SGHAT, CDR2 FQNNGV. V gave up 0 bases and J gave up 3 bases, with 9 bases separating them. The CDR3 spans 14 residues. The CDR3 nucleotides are TGTGCCAGCAGCTTAGATAAACAGAGCTACGAGCAGTACTTC. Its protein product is CASSLDKQSYEQYF.